This T cell receptor (beta chain) emerged from a study of OX40 agonist ivuxolimab in advanced cancers. For context, the study as a whole: The costimulatory receptor OX40 (CD134) was targeted by ivuxolimab, a fully human IgG2 agonistic monoclonal antibody. Intravenous ivuxolimab was administered to patients every 2 weeks at six dose levels: 0.01, 0.1, 0.3, 1.5, 3 and 10 mg/kg. Of the roughly 52 dose-escalation patients, hepatocellular carcinoma was present in approximately 20, melanoma in roughly 15, renal cell carcinoma in 9 and head and neck cancer in 9. In the dose-escalation cohort, 65% to 90% of patients were male, and the mean age was approximately 55 years, with a range of 23 to 79. Prior anti-PD-1, anti-PD-L1 or anti-CTLA-4 therapy was permitted, and checkpoint inhibitors had been received by about 44% of dose-escalation patients. Partial responses occurred in three dose-escalation patients, of whom one had hepatocellular carcinoma and two had cutaneous melanoma. Peripheral TCRbeta sequencing was intended to test whether TCR sequence diversity was altered and clonal T-cell expansion was caused by ivuxolimab. The monotherapy dose-escalation portion (N = 52 patients) of the phase I ivuxolimab trial is reported in the paper. What the study reported, not specific to this receptor: On average, CD8+ T cells showed more expanded clones than CD4+ T cells after ivuxolimab. Partial responders in the 0.1-3.0 mg/kg groups had among the lowest normalized peripheral clonal expansion, especially among CD8+ T cells. Clonal expansion of both CD4+ and CD8+ blood T cells was observed from baseline to week 6 at doses 0.1 to 3.0 mg/kg. Antigen specificity was not determined for the clonally expanded peripheral T cells. Low levels of normalized T-cell clonal expansion were also seen in some patients who did not respond.

Patients with autoimmune disease history or receiving systemic immunosuppression were excluded from the trial. Peripheral blood for TCR sequencing was collected from all dose cohorts at baseline, on cycle 4 day 1, and on cycle 7 day 1. The samples were taken from a phase I, first-in-human, multicenter, open-label dose-escalation trial of ivuxolimab. Adults with locally advanced or metastatic melanoma, renal cell carcinoma, hepatocellular carcinoma or head and neck squamous cell carcinoma were enrolled in the trial. Before TCR sequencing, CD4+ T cells and CD8+ T cells were sorted from peripheral blood as separate populations. V trim: 4 bases; J trim: 6 bases; unmatched bases: 6. In the germline V gene, CDR1 corresponds to SNHLY and CDR2 to FYNNEI. Taken from cysteine to phenylalanine, the CDR3 has 14 residues. Of the read, only the CDR3 DNA is kept; its 42 bases are in frame from base 1. For sequencing of the TCRbeta CDR3 region, genomic DNA was extracted from the sorted cells. TCRbeta CDR3 regions were sequenced using the immunoSEQ Assay. The immuneACCESS repertoire file appears here via TCRdb, limited to in-frame rearrangements. These files lack a portion of the clones; in checked studies, under half of the deficit traces to unresolved V genes, and the cause of the others is not known. The sample table holds tens of thousands of clones, of which about 81% were seen once. Nearly 0.7% of the sample is in the top ten clones.

This clone was seen only a few times. Its binding antigen is unknown. Per-base quality was not reported, and no clone a single base away is much larger than it. The sample was CD4+ or CD8+ T cells sorted from blood, taken in a trial of the OX40 agonist ivuxolimab. The chain joins TRBV2 to TRBJ2-7, with 10 bases in between that match TRBD2. The sequence came from an adult with an advanced solid tumor such as melanoma, head and neck, liver or kidney cancer. The nucleotide sequence is given as TGTGCCAGCAGTGTAAGCGGGGGGGCGGGCGAGCAGTACTTC. Translated, this gives CASSVSGGAGEQYF.